This T cell receptor (beta chain) was identified in a study of T cell repertoires in cytomegalovirus infection. At the level of the study: Matching HLA type and CMV infection were both indicated by public TCR beta signatures. Whole-study findings and limits: Frequencies of public TCR beta families were cumulated, and this identified carriers of CMV plus the relevant HLA. Ex vivo responses were dominated by HLA-C-restricted CMV-specific TCR beta clonotypes.

MiXCR was run by TCRdb on the reads, yielding one entry per CDR3 protein. The sample holds about 350,000 distinct CDR3 sequences, just under 35% seen once. In its sample, this clonotype was seen a few times. The antigen remains unidentified. The V end was cut by 6 bases, the J end by 8 bases, with 19 bases between. The CDR3 covers 14 residues. The material was cultured PBMCs, obtained from culture after CMV antigen stimulation. This chain connects TRBV12-3 or TRBV12-4 to TRBJ1-1; D uncertain. The receptor was isolated from a human donor in good health (CMV status not recorded). Some clones in this sample may be carry-over from other donors' samples. The CDR3: CASSLFGNTVEAFF. The CDR3 DNA follows: TGTGCCAGCAGCCTTTTTGGGAATACAGTAGAAGCTTTCTTT.